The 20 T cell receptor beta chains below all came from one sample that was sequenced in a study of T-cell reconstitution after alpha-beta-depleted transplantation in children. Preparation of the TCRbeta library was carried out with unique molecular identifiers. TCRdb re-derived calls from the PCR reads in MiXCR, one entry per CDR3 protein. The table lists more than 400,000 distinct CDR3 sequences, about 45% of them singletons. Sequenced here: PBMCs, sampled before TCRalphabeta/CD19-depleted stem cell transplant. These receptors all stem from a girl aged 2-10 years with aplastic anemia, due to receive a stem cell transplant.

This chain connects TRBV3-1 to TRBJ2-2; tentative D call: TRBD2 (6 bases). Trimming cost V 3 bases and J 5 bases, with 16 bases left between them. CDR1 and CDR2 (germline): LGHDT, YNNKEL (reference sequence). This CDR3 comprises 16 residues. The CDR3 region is CASSHRAGYETGELFF. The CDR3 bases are TGTGCCAGCAGCCATCGGGCGGGATATGAAACCGGGGAGCTGTTTTTT.

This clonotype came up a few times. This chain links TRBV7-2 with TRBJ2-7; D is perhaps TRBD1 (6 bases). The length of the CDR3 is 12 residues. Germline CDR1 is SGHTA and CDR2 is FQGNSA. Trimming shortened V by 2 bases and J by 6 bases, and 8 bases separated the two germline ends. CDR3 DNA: TGTGCCAGCAGCTTAACAGGGACCGAGCAGTACTTC. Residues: CASSLTGTEQYF.

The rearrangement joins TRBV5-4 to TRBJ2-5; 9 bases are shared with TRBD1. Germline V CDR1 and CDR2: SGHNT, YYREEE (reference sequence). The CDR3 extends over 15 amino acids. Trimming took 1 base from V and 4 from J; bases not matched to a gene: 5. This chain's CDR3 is CASSLTGGSGETQYF. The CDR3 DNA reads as TGTGCCAGCAGCTTGACAGGGGGCTCGGGAGAGACCCAGTACTTC.

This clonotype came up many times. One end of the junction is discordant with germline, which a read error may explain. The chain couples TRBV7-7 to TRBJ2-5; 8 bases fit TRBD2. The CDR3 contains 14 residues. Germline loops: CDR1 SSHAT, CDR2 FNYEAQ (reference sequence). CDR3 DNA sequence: TGTGCTAGCAGCTTAGGGACTAGCCAAGAGACCCAGTACTTC. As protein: CASSLGTSQETQYF.

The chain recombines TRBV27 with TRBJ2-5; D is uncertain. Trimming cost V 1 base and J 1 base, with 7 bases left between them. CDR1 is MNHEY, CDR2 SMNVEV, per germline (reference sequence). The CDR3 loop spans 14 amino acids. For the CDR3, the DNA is TGTGCCAGCAGTTTATTTAGTACCCAAGAGACCCAGTACTTC. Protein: CASSLFSTQETQYF.

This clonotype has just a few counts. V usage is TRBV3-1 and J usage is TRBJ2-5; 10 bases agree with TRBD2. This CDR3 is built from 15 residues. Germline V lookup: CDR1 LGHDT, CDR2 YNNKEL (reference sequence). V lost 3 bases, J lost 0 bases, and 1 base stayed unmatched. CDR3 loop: CASSQTSGYQETQYF. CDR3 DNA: TGTGCCAGCAGCCAGACTAGCGGGTACCAAGAGACCCAGTACTTC.

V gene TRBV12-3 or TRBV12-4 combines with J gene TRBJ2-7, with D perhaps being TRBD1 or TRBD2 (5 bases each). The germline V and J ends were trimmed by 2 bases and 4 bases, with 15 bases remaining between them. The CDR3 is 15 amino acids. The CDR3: CASSLRNGALYEQYF. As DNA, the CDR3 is TGTGCCAGCAGTTTAAGAAACGGGGCCCTTTACGAGCAGTACTTC.

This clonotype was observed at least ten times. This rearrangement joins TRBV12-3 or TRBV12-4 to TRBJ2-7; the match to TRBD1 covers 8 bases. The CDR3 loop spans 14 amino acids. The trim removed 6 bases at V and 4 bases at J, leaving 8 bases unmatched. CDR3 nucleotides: TGTGCCAGCAGGGGGACAGGCTCCTTATACGAGCAGTACTTC. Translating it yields CASRGTGSLYEQYF.

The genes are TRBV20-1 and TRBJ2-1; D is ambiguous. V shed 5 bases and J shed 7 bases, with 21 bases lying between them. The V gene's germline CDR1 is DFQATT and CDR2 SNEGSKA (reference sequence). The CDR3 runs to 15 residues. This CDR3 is CSAGFRLGPINEQFF. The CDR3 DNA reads TGCAGTGCTGGGTTTCGGCTAGGGCCTATTAATGAGCAGTTCTTC.

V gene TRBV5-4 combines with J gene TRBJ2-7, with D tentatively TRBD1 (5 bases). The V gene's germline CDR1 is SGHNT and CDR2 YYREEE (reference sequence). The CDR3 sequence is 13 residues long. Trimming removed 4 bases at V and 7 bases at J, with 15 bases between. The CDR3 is CASSLPPRDEQYF. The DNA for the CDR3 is TGTGCCAGCAGCCTCCCCCCCAGGGATGAGCAGTACTTC.

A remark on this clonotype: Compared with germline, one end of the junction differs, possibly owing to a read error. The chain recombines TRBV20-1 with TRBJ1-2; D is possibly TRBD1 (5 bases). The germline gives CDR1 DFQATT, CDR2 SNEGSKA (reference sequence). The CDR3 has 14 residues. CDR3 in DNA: TGCAGTGCCCGCCTCCGGGACGGAGCATATGGCTACCCCTTC. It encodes CSARLRDGAYGYPF.

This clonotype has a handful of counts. CDR3 DNA sequence: TGCGCCAGCAGCACGGCAGGGGGAAACACCATATATTTT. Translated: CASSTAGGNTIYF. The chain has TRBV5-1 and TRBJ1-3, with D possibly matching TRBD1 (5 bases). The V end was cut by 4 bases, the J end by 4 bases, with 9 bases between. CDR1 and CDR2 from the germline V gene are SGHRS and YFSETQ. The CDR3 covers 13 residues.

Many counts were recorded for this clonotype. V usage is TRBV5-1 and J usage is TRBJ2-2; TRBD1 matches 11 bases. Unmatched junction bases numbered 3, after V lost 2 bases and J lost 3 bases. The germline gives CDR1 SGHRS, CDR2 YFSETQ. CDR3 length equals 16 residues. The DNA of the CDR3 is TGCGCCAGCAGCTTTCTGGGACAGGGGGACACCGGGGAGCTGTTTTTT. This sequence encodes CASSFLGQGDTGELFF. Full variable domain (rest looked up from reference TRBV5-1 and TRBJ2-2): KAGVTQTPRYLIKTRGQQVTLSCSPISGHRSVSWYQQTPGQGLQFLFEYFSETQRNKGNFPGRFSGRQFSNSRSEMNVSTLELGDSALYLCASSFLGQGDTGELFFGEGSRLTVL.

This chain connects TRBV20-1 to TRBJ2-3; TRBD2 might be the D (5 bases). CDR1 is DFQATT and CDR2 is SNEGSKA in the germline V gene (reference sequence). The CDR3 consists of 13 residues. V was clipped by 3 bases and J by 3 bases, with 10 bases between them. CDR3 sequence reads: CSARAAETDTQYF. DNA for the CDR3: TGCAGTGCTAGGGCAGCGGAAACAGATACGCAGTATTTT.

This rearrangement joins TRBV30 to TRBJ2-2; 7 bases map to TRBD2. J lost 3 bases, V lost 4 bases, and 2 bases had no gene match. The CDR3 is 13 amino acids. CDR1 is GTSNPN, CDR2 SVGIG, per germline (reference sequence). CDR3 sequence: CAWTSGYTGELFF. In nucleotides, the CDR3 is TGTGCCTGGACTAGCGGTTACACCGGGGAGCTGTTTTTT.

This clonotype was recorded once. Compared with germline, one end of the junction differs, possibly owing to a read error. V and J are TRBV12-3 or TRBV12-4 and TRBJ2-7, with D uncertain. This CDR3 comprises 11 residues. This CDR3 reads CASSQGYGQYF. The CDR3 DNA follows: TGTGCCAGCAGTCAAGGGTACGGGCAGTACTTC.

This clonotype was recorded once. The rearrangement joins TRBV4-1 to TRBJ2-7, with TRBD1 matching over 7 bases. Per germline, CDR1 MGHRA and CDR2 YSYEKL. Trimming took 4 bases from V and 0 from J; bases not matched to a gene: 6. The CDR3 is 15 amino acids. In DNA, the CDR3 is TGCGCCAGCAGCCCGACAGGGCGAAGCTCCTACGAGCAGTACTTC. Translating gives CASSPTGRSSYEQYF.

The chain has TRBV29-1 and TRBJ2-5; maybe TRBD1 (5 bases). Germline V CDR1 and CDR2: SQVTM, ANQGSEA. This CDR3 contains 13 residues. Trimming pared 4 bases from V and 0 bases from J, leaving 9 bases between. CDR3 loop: CSVVADNQETQYF. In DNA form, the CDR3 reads TGCAGCGTTGTTGCGGACAACCAAGAGACCCAGTACTTC.

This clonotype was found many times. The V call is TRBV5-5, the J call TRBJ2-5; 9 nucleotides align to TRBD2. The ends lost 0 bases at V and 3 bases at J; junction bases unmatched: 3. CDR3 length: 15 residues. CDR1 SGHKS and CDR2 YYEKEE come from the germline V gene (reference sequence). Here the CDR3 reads CASSLVAGVKETQYF. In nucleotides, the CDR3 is TGTGCCAGCAGCTTGGTAGCGGGAGTAAAAGAGACCCAGTACTTC.

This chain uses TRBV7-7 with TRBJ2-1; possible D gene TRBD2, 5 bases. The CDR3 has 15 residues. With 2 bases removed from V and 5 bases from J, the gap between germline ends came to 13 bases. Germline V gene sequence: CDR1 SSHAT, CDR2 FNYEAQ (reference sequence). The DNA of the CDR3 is TGTGCCAGCAGCTTAAGTGCGGGCGCAGACAATGAGCAGTTCTTC. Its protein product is CASSLSAGADNEQFF. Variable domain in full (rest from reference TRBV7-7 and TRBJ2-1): GAGVSQSPRYKVTKRGQDVTLRCDPISSHATLYWYQQALGQGPEFLTYFNYEAQPDKSGLPSDRFSAERPEGSISTLTIQRTEQRDSAMYRCASSLSAGADNEQFFGPGTRLTVL.